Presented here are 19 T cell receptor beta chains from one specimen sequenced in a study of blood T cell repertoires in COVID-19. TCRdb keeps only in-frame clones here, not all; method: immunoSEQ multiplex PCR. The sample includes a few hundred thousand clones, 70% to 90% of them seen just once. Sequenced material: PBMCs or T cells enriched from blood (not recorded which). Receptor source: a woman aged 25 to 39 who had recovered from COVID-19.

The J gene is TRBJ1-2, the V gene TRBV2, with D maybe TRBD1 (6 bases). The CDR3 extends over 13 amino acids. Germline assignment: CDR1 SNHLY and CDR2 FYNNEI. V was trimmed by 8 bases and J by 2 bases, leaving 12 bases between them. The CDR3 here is CASEGGGNYGYTF. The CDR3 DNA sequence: TGTGCCAGCGAAGGGGGGGGGAACTATGGCTACACCTTC.

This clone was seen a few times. CDR3 nucleotides: TGTGCCAGCTCACCCGAATCGGACTATGGCTACACCTTC. Protein: CASSPESDYGYTF. The chain couples TRBV18 to TRBJ1-2; D gene uncertain. In germline, CDR1 is KGHSH, CDR2 LQKENI. Trimming took off 3 bases at V and 3 bases at J, with 8 bases between the two ends. The CDR3 is 13 residues long.

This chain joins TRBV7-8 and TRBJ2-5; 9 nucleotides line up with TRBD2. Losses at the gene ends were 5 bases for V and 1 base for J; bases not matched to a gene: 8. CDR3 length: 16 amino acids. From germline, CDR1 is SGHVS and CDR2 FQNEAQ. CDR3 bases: TGTGCCAGCAGCCTCTTAGCGGGAGTGATCCAAGAGACCCAGTACTTC. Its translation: CASSLLAGVIQETQYF.

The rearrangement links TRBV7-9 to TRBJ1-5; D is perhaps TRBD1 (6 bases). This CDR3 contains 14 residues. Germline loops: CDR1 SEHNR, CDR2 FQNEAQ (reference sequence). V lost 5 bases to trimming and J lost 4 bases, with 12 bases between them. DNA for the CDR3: TGTGCCAGCAGCCCCTGGGGGCTGAATCAGCCCCAGCATTTT. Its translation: CASSPWGLNQPQHF.

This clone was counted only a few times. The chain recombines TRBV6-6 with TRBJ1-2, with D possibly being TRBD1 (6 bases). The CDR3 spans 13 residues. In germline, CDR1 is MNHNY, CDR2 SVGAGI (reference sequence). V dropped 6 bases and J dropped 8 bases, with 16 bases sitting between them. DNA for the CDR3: TGTGCCAGCAGAACAGGACAGAACAAAGGCTACACCTTC. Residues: CASRTGQNKGYTF.

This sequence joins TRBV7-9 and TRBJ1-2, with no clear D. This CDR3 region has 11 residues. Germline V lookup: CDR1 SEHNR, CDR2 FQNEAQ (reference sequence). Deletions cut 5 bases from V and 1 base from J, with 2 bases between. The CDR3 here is CASSLNYGYTF. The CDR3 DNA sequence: TGTGCCAGCAGCCTTAACTATGGCTACACCTTC.

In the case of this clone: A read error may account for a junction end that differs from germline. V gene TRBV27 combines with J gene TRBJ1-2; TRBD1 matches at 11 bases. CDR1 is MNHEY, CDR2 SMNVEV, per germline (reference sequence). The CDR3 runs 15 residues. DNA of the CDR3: TGTGCCAGCAGCCCGGCTACCGGGACAGGGGGTACAATAAGCTTC. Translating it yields CASSPATGTGGTISF.

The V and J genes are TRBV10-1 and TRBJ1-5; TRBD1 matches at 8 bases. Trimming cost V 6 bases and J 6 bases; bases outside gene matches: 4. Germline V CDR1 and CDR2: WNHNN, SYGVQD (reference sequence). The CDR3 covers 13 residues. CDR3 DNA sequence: TGCGCCAGCAGCGGACAGGGTATTCAGCCCCAGCATTTT. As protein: CASSGQGIQPQHF.

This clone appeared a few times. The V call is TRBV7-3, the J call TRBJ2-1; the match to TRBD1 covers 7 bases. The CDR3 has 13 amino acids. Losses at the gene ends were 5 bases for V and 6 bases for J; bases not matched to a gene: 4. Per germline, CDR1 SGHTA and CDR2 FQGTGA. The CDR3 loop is CASSGDRSNEQFF. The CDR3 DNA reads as TGTGCCAGCAGCGGGGACAGATCCAATGAGCAGTTCTTC.

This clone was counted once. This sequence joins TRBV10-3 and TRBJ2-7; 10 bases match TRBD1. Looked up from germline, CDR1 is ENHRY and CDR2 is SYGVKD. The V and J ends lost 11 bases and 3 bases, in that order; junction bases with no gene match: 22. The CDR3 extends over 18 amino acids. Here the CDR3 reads CARPRRDRGIFLDYEQYF. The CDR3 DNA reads TGTGCCCGTCCCCGCCGGGACAGGGGTATCTTCTTGGACTACGAGCAGTACTTC.

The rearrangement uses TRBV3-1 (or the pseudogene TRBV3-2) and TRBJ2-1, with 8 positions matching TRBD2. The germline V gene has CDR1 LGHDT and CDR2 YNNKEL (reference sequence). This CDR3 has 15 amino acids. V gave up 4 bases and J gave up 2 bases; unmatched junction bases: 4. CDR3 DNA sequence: TGTGCCAGCAGCCCGGGACTAGTAACCTACAATGAGCAGTTCTTC. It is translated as CASSPGLVTYNEQFF.

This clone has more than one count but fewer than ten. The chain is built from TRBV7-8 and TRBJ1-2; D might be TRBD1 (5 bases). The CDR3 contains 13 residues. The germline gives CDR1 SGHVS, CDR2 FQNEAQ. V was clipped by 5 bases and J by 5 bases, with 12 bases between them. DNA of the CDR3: TGTGCCAGCAGCCTAGACAGCCTGTATGGCTACACCTTC. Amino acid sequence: CASSLDSLYGYTF.

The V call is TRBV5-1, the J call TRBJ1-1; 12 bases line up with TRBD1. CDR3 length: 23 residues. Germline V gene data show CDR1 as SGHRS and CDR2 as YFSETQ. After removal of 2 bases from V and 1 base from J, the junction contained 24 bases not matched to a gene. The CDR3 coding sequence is TGCGCCAGCAGCTTCTTACCCCCGCGCGGGAGGACCCGGGACAGGGGGCCGAACACTGAAGCTTTCTTT. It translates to CASSFLPPRGRTRDRGPNTEAFF.

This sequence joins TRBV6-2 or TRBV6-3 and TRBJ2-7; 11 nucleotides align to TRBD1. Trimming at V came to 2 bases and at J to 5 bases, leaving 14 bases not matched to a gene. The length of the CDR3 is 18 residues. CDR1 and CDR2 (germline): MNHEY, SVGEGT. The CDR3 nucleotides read TGTGCCAGCAGTTACGGAGGACAGGGGGCCCTCCTAAGGGACGAGCAGTACTTC. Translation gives CASSYGGQGALLRDEQYF.

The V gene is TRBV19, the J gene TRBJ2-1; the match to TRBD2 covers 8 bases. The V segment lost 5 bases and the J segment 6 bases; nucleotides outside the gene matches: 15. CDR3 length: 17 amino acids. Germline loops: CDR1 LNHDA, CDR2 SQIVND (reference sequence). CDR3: CASSLVLLREATNEQFF. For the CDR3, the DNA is TGTGCCAGTAGTCTTGTTTTGTTGCGGGAGGCAACCAATGAGCAGTTCTTC.

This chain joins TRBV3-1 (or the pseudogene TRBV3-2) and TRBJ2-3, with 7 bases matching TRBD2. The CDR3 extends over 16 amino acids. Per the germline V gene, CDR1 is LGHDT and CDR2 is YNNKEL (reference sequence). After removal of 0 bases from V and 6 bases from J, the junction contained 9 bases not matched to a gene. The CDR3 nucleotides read TGTGCCAGCAGCCAAGAGTCTCTCGCGGGGGTGGATACGCAGTATTTT. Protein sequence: CASSQESLAGVDTQYF.

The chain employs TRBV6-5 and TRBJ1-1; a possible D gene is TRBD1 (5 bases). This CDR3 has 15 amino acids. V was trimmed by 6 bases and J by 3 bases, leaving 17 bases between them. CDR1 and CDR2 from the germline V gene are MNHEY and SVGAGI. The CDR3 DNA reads TGTGCCAGCAGGTGGTTTGGGGGGAGGGACACTGAAGCTTTCTTT. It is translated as CASRWFGGRDTEAFF.

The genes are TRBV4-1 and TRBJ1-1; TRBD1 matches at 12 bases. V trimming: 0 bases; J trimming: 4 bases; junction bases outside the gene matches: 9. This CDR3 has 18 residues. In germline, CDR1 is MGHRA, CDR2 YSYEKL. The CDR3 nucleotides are TGCGCCAGCAGCCAAGAGCCGGGACAGGGGGCGCGGGGCACTGAAGCTTTCTTT. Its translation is CASSQEPGQGARGTEAFF.

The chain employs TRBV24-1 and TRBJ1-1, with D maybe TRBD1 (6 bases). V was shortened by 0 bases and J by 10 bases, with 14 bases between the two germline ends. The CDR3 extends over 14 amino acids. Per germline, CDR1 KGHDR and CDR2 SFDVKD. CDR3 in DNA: TGTGCCACCAGTGATTTGGCGGGGGGCGCGGGAGCTTTCTTT. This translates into CATSDLAGGAGAFF.